Listed here are 10 T cell receptor beta chains from one sample, sequenced in a study of cytomegalovirus exposure and HLA in healthy donors. In the PCR, 60 Vbeta and 13 Jbeta primers were used. Only in-frame clones appear in the TCRdb table, and some are missing; sequencing was by immunoSEQ multiplex PCR. Seen here are 100,000 to 150,000 clones, 83% observed once, and the top ten hold more than 3.5%. What was sequenced was PBMCs. All receptors derive from a woman between 40 and 55 years old in good health and CMV-seropositive.

The CDR3 coding sequence is TGTGCCAGCAGTGAAGTAGCGGGAGAGGGGTACGTTGAGCAGTTCTTC. Protein sequence: CASSEVAGEGYVEQFF. The chain employs TRBV6-1 and TRBJ2-1, with 9 bases identical to TRBD2. Germline CDR1 MNHNS, CDR2 SASEGT. With 1 base clipped from V and 9 bases from J, the junction kept 10 bases outside the gene matches. CDR3 length: 16 residues.

This clone occurred a few times. CDR3: CSVTGTGLYEQYF. CDR3 nucleotide sequence: TGCAGCGTCACCGGGACAGGGCTCTACGAGCAGTACTTC. This sequence joins TRBV29-1 and TRBJ2-7, with 9 bases that match TRBD1. CDR1 SQVTM and CDR2 ANQGSEA come from the germline V gene. This CDR3 contains 13 residues. Trimming took 6 bases from V and 3 from J; bases not matched to a gene: 6.

V gene TRBV10-3 combines with J gene TRBJ2-5, with unresolved D. The CDR3 is made up of 14 amino acids. In germline, CDR1 is ENHRY, CDR2 SYGVKD. V was clipped by 0 bases and J by 5 bases, with 10 bases between them. As DNA, the CDR3 is TGTGCCATCAGTGAGTCCCCAGTCTTGGAGACCCAGTACTTC. Translation: CAISESPVLETQYF.

CDR3 DNA: TGTGCCAGCTATCGACAGGGGCCGAACTATGGCTACACCTTC. Its protein is CASYRQGPNYGYTF. This sequence joins TRBV2 and TRBJ1-2; 8 nucleotides line up with TRBD1. This CDR3 contains 14 residues. The J segment lost 2 bases and the V segment lost 8 bases, leaving 7 bases of the junction unmatched. Germline V CDR1 and CDR2: SNHLY, FYNNEI.

Points on this clone: The sample has other DNA sequences that encode this CDR3 too. The rearrangement links TRBV30 to TRBJ1-2; maybe TRBD1 (5 bases). The CDR3 has 16 amino acids. Trimming took 3 bases from V and 5 from J, leaving 22 bases between them. Looked up from germline, CDR1 is GTSNPN and CDR2 is SVGIG (reference sequence). CDR3: CAWRDLHRGSSYGYTF. The CDR3, as DNA: TGTGCCTGGAGAGATCTACATAGGGGTTCCTCGTATGGCTACACCTTC. The whole variable domain, remainder taken from reference TRBV30 and TRBJ1-2, is SQTIHQWPATLVQPVGSPLSLECTVEGTSNPNLYWYRQAAGRGLQLLFYSVGIGQISSEVPQNLSASRPQDRQFILSSKKLLLSDSGFYLCAWRDLHRGSSYGYTFGSGTRLTVV.

V is TRBV28 and J is TRBJ1-5, with 9 bases lining up with TRBD1. Germline values: CDR1 MDHEN, CDR2 SYDVKM. The CDR3 has 16 residues. The ends lost 5 bases at V and 1 base at J; junction bases unmatched: 6. CDR3 amino acids: CASSEQGQGSNQPQHF. CDR3 nucleotide sequence: TGTGCCAGCAGTGAACAGGGACAGGGAAGCAATCAGCCCCAGCATTTT. Filled out from reference TRBV28 and TRBJ1-5, the complete variable domain reads DVKVTQSSRYLVKRTGEKVFLECVQDMDHENMFWYRQDPGLGLRLIYFSYDVKMKEKGDIPEGYSVSREKKERFSLILESASTNQTSMYLCASSEQGQGSNQPQHFGDGTRLSIL.

This chain uses TRBV18 with TRBJ2-7; 7 nucleotides line up with TRBD2. Germline CDR1 reads KGHSH; CDR2 reads LQKENI. J gave up 4 bases and V 3 bases, and 6 bases lay outside the gene matches. The CDR3 is made up of 14 amino acids. Here the CDR3 DNA reads TGTGCCAGCTCACCGCGGCAGGGAGGGTACGAGCAGTACTTC. Translation gives CASSPRQGGYEQYF.

This chain joins TRBV5-4 and TRBJ2-1, with 7 nucleotides matching TRBD1. The CDR3 is made up of 15 amino acids. Germline loops: CDR1 SGHNT, CDR2 YYREEE (reference sequence). The J segment lost 7 bases and the V segment lost 3 bases, leaving 10 bases of the junction unmatched. The DNA of the CDR3 is TGTGCCAGCAGCTGGGACAGCAGCAAGTTTAATGAGCAGTTCTTC. It is translated as CASSWDSSKFNEQFF.

This clone was detected a few times. The CDR3 DNA reads TGTGCCAGCAGCCAACGGCTAGCGGGAGGGATGTCTAGCACAGATACGCAGTATTTT. This sequence encodes CASSQRLAGGMSSTDTQYF. V usage is TRBV9 and J usage is TRBJ2-3; TRBD2 matches 12 bases. CDR3 length: 19 amino acids. Germline loops: CDR1 SGDLS, CDR2 YYNGEE. The V gene end was trimmed by 4 bases and the J gene end by 0 bases; junction bases not matched to a gene: 12.

The chain recombines TRBV7-9 with TRBJ1-1; D not certain. V was trimmed by 2 bases and J by 1 base, leaving 14 bases between them. The CDR3 totals 16 residues. Germline loops: CDR1 SEHNR, CDR2 FQNEAQ (reference sequence). CDR3 loop: CASSLLFGGENTEAFF. The CDR3 nucleotides read TGTGCCAGCAGCTTACTTTTCGGCGGAGAGAACACTGAAGCTTTCTTT.